These T cell receptor beta chains were read from a single sample in a study of T cells in Graves' hyperthyroidism and ophthalmopathy. TCRdb itself ran the multiplex PCR reads through MiXCR, one entry per CDR3 protein. Of over 350,000 distinct CDR3 sequences in the sample, about an eighth were seen once. Sequencing was carried out using blood. The origin of the receptors is a man aged 50-59 years with Graves' ophthalmopathy. CDR3s include the opening cysteine and the closing phenylalanine or tryptophan. Each record gives: V gene, clone size, J gene, D gene, CDR3 protein, CDR3 DNA. A D gene is named only where the DNA matches it firmly. Size is stated for part of the rows, as once, few or many counts, or as a class when the clone is expanded.

v_call: TRBV4-1
clone_size: -
j_call: TRBJ1-3
d_call: -
cdr3_aa: CASSQIENTIYF
cdr3_nt: TGCGCCAGCAGCCAAATTGAAAACACCATATATTTT

v_call: TRBV29-1
clone_size: few
j_call: TRBJ2-2
d_call: -
cdr3_aa: CSVIQQGPRTGELFF
cdr3_nt: TGCAGCGTTATCCAACAGGGCCCTCGCACCGGGGAGCTGTTTTTT

v_call: TRBV5-1
clone_size: many
j_call: TRBJ1-4
d_call: -
cdr3_aa: CASRPTGGGGEKLFF
cdr3_nt: TGCGCCAGCAGACCAACGGGGGGCGGTGGTGAAAAACTGTTTTTT

v_call: TRBV2
clone_size: many
j_call: TRBJ2-6
d_call: -
cdr3_aa: CASSDHLSGANVLTF
cdr3_nt: TGTGCCAGCAGTGACCACCTCTCTGGGGCCAACGTCCTGACTTTC

v_call: TRBV12-3/TRBV12-4
clone_size: many
j_call: TRBJ2-2
d_call: -
cdr3_aa: CASSPRGAGGELFF
cdr3_nt: TGTGCCAGCAGTCCCCGCGGGGCGGGCGGGGAGCTGTTTTTT

v_call: TRBV7-9
clone_size: few
j_call: TRBJ2-7
d_call: -
cdr3_aa: CASRKADYYEQYF
cdr3_nt: TGTGCCAGCAGAAAAGCGGACTACTACGAGCAGTACTTC

v_call: TRBV7-8
clone_size: few
j_call: TRBJ2-2
d_call: TRBD2
cdr3_aa: CASSLVASGIPNTGELFF
cdr3_nt: TGTGCCAGCAGCTTAGTGGCTAGCGGAATACCGAACACCGGGGAGCTGTTTTTT

v_call: TRBV24-1
clone_size: many
j_call: TRBJ1-5
d_call: -
cdr3_aa: CATSGVVDNQPQHF
cdr3_nt: TGTGCCACCAGTGGCGTGGTTGACAATCAGCCCCAGCATTTT

v_call: TRBV12-3/TRBV12-4
clone_size: few
j_call: TRBJ2-2
d_call: TRBD1
cdr3_aa: CASSLDPGGYTGELFF
cdr3_nt: TGTGCCAGCAGTTTAGACCCAGGGGGATACACCGGGGAGCTGTTTTTT

v_call: TRBV3-1
clone_size: many
j_call: TRBJ2-1
d_call: TRBD2
cdr3_aa: CASSLRGGRDGGEQFF
cdr3_nt: TGTGCCAGCAGCCTCCGGGGCGGGAGGGACGGCGGGGAGCAGTTCTTC

v_call: TRBV20-1
clone_size: few
j_call: TRBJ1-1
d_call: -
cdr3_aa: CSAGPRAEAFF
cdr3_nt: TGCAGTGCGGGTCCGAGGGCTGAAGCTTTCTTT

v_call: TRBV6-1
clone_size: -
j_call: TRBJ2-1
d_call: -
cdr3_aa: CASSDYSGNEQFF
cdr3_nt: TGTGCCAGCAGTGATTACAGTGGCAATGAGCAGTTCTTC

v_call: TRBV24-1
clone_size: -
j_call: TRBJ2-1
d_call: TRBD2
cdr3_aa: CATSDFPVSGSSEQFF
cdr3_nt: TGTGCCACCAGTGATTTTCCCGTTAGCGGGTCGTCCGAGCAGTTCTTC

v_call: TRBV7-6
clone_size: many
j_call: TRBJ2-1
d_call: TRBD1
cdr3_aa: CASSPRLGQGEGEQFF
cdr3_nt: TGTGCCAGCAGTCCACGGCTGGGACAGGGGGAGGGTGAGCAGTTCTTC

v_call: TRBV13
clone_size: -
j_call: TRBJ1-2
d_call: -
cdr3_aa: CASSGGFGYTF
cdr3_nt: TGTGCCAGCAGCGGCGGGTTCGGCTACACCTTC

v_call: TRBV15
clone_size: few
j_call: TRBJ2-5
d_call: -
cdr3_aa: CATSTTGLETQYF
cdr3_nt: TGTGCCACCAGCACCACAGGGTTAGAGACCCAGTACTTC

v_call: TRBV5-1
clone_size: -
j_call: TRBJ2-5
d_call: -
cdr3_aa: CASSGSGTQYF
cdr3_nt: TGCGCCAGCAGCGGAAGTGGGACCCAGTACTTC

v_call: TRBV28
clone_size: many
j_call: TRBJ2-7
d_call: -
cdr3_aa: CASGSEDEQYF
cdr3_nt: TGTGCCAGCGGCAGCGAGGACGAGCAGTACTTC

v_call: TRBV20-1
clone_size: -
j_call: TRBJ1-2
d_call: TRBD1
cdr3_aa: CTPGGQRYGYTF
cdr3_nt: TGCACTCCAGGGGGGCAACGCTATGGCTACACCTTC

v_call: TRBV7-2
clone_size: many
j_call: TRBJ1-5
d_call: -
cdr3_aa: CASSLARGNQPQHF
cdr3_nt: TGTGCCAGCAGCTTAGCCCGGGGGAATCAGCCCCAGCATTTT

v_call: TRBV6-1
clone_size: many
j_call: TRBJ2-1
d_call: TRBD2
cdr3_aa: CASRPSGTSGRGEQFF
cdr3_nt: TGTGCCAGCAGACCATCCGGGACTAGCGGGAGAGGTGAGCAGTTCTTC

v_call: TRBV2
clone_size: many
j_call: TRBJ2-3
d_call: -
cdr3_aa: CASSYEASTDTQYF
cdr3_nt: TGTGCCAGCAGTTACGAAGCTAGCACAGATACGCAGTATTTT

v_call: TRBV20-1
clone_size: many
j_call: TRBJ2-3
d_call: -
cdr3_aa: CSARDDTSRYTDTQYF
cdr3_nt: TGCAGTGCTAGAGATGATACTAGCAGATACACAGATACGCAGTATTTT

v_call: TRBV3-1
clone_size: -
j_call: TRBJ1-2
d_call: -
cdr3_aa: CASSQAALGARGYTF
cdr3_nt: TGTGCCAGCAGCCAAGCGGCGCTGGGGGCTCGGGGCTACACCTTC

v_call: TRBV30
clone_size: many
j_call: TRBJ2-1
d_call: -
cdr3_aa: CAWIGGLYNEQFF
cdr3_nt: TGTGCCTGGATAGGGGGTTTATACAATGAGCAGTTCTTC

v_call: TRBV28
clone_size: few
j_call: TRBJ1-1
d_call: -
cdr3_aa: CASSLYKVTSGEAFF
cdr3_nt: TGTGCCAGCAGTTTATATAAAGTGACAAGCGGTGAAGCTTTCTTT

v_call: TRBV7-9
clone_size: -
j_call: TRBJ2-7
d_call: -
cdr3_aa: CASSRDNDYEQYF
cdr3_nt: TGTGCCAGCAGCCGGGACAACGATTACGAGCAGTACTTC

v_call: TRBV10-3
clone_size: many
j_call: TRBJ2-5
d_call: TRBD2
cdr3_aa: CAISERGLAGVETQYF
cdr3_nt: TGTGCCATCAGTGAGCGGGGACTAGCGGGAGTAGAGACCCAGTACTTC

v_call: TRBV2
clone_size: many
j_call: TRBJ1-4
d_call: TRBD1
cdr3_aa: CASRDRGEANEKLFF
cdr3_nt: TGTGCCAGCAGAGACAGGGGAGAGGCTAATGAAAAACTGTTTTTT

v_call: TRBV5-1
clone_size: many
j_call: TRBJ2-7
d_call: TRBD1
cdr3_aa: CASSLAETGAYREQYF
cdr3_nt: TGCGCCAGCAGCTTGGCAGAGACAGGGGCTTATCGGGAGCAGTACTTC

v_call: TRBV3-1
clone_size: many
j_call: TRBJ2-7
d_call: -
cdr3_aa: CASSQDVTASYEQYF
cdr3_nt: TGTGCCAGCAGCCAAGACGTGACGGCTTCCTACGAGCAGTACTTC

v_call: TRBV5-1
clone_size: -
j_call: TRBJ2-7
d_call: TRBD2
cdr3_aa: CASSFNLREGSHEQYF
cdr3_nt: TGCGCCAGCAGCTTTAACCTTCGGGAGGGTTCTCACGAGCAGTACTTC

v_call: TRBV12-3/TRBV12-4
clone_size: -
j_call: TRBJ2-1
d_call: -
cdr3_aa: CASSDRLFLNEQFF
cdr3_nt: TGTGCCAGCAGCGATAGACTATTTCTCAATGAGCAGTTCTTC

v_call: TRBV20-1
clone_size: few
j_call: TRBJ2-5
d_call: -
cdr3_aa: CSAPELGETQYF
cdr3_nt: TGCAGTGCGCCGGAATTGGGAGAGACCCAGTACTTC

v_call: TRBV9
clone_size: -
j_call: TRBJ2-3
d_call: TRBD2
cdr3_aa: CASSVAIGRVTDTQYF
cdr3_nt: TGTGCCAGCAGCGTAGCCATCGGGAGGGTTACAGATACGCAGTATTTT

v_call: TRBV24-1
clone_size: -
j_call: TRBJ2-1
d_call: -
cdr3_aa: CATSVGINEQFF
cdr3_nt: TGTGCCACCAGTGTAGGGATCAATGAGCAGTTCTTC